There are a few counts of the clone carrying this T cell receptor beta chain. Antigen unknown. This entry belongs to a study of blood T cells in healthy people across ages. In the study overall: The template switching approach captured approximately one barcoded beta molecule for every two T cells. Study results and limitations: Long-lived donors carried more naive CD4+ cells and greater diversity than aged donors.

Primed by a sample-barcoded 5' primer and a J-beta primer mix, a second PCR proceeded for roughly 7 to 11 cycles. A 12-random-nucleotide template-switch adaptor tagged each cDNA molecule. TCRdb re-called the 5' RACE reads through MiXCR, storing one row per CDR3 protein. This sample has some 550,000 distinct CDR3 sequences, with less than 60% found just once. CDR1 ENHRY and CDR2 SYGVKD come from the germline V gene. CDR3 length: 11 residues. V lost 4 bases and J lost 9, with 7 bases in between. The specimen was blood. The clonotype originates from a man of 80 years or more in good health. The V gene is TRBV10-3, the J gene TRBJ2-1; D not resolved. The CDR3 spells CAISADGEQFF. The CDR3, as DNA: TGTGCCATCAGTGCAGACGGTGAGCAGTTCTTC.